Following are 27 T cell receptor beta chains from one sample sequenced in a study of control samples from healthy donors and cancer patients. Generated by immunoSEQ multiplex PCR, the TCRdb table keeps only in-frame clones and is missing some. The sample lists 82,000 or so clones; roughly 93% were seen once. Sequenced material: blood. The receptors originated from a woman between 18 and 30 years old in good health.

The chain carries TRBV7-2 and TRBJ2-7; weak D call: TRBD2 (6 bases). CDR1 SGHTA and CDR2 FQGNSA come from the germline V gene. V lost 6 bases to trimming and J lost 5 bases, with 20 bases between them. CDR3 length: 15 residues. The CDR3, as DNA: TGTGCCAGCAGACCCGTCGCTACCGGGAGCCACGAGCAGTACTTC. This codes for CASRPVATGSHEQYF.

The chain recombines TRBV4-2 with TRBJ2-7, with 7 bases identical to TRBD2. Germline CDR1 reads LGHNA; CDR2 reads YNFKEQ. The CDR3 consists of 17 residues. Trimming at V came to 2 bases and at J to 5 bases, leaving 15 bases not matched to a gene. This CDR3 reads CASSQYYFSGTLHEQYF. CDR3 nucleotides: TGTGCCAGCAGCCAATACTATTTCAGCGGGACCCTCCACGAGCAGTACTTC.

The genes are TRBV7-9 and TRBJ2-1; possibly TRBD2 for D (5 bases). CDR1 is SEHNR, CDR2 FQNEAQ, per germline (reference sequence). Trimming took 5 bases from V and 2 from J, leaving 13 bases between them. The CDR3 runs to 15 residues. The CDR3 bases are TGTGCCAGCAGCCCGGGAATCTTAACCTACAATGAGCAGTTCTTC. Its translation is CASSPGILTYNEQFF.

The V and J genes are TRBV18 and TRBJ2-1; D call uncertain. Trimming took 2 bases from V and 4 from J, leaving 9 bases between them. The germline CDR1 and CDR2 sequences are KGHSH and LQKENI. This CDR3 spans 14 amino acids. CDR3: CASSPMTTYNEQFF. CDR3 nucleotides: TGTGCCAGCTCACCAATGACGACGTACAATGAGCAGTTCTTC.

The chain carries TRBV19 and TRBJ1-4; possible D gene TRBD1, 6 bases. The CDR3 spans 13 residues. The germline V gene encodes CDR1 LNHDA and CDR2 SQIVND (reference sequence). Trimming pared 5 bases from V and 8 bases from J, leaving 12 bases between. The CDR3 DNA reads TGTGCCAGTAGTTCCAGGACAGCGGAAAAACTGTTTTTT. It codes for CASSSRTAEKLFF.

The V call is TRBV3-1 (or the pseudogene TRBV3-2), the J call TRBJ1-5; no clear D gene. The germline CDR1 and CDR2 sequences are LGHDT and YNNKEL (reference sequence). The CDR3 totals 16 residues. Trimming stripped 3 bases from V and 0 bases from J, with 12 bases between. CDR3 DNA sequence: TGTGCCAGCAGCCAGAGTTCTTCTTATAGCAATCAGCCCCAGCATTTT. It specifies CASSQSSSYSNQPQHF.

The chain is built from TRBV6-2 or TRBV6-3 and TRBJ1-6; D may be TRBD1 (5 bases). The germline gives CDR1 MNHEY, CDR2 SVGEGT. CDR3 length: 15 residues. V was trimmed by 4 bases and J by 8 bases, leaving 15 bases between them. CDR3 DNA sequence: TGTGCCAGCAGTTCCGGACCTAAGGGGTATTCACCCCTCCACTTT. Translating it yields CASSSGPKGYSPLHF.

V and J are TRBV6-5 and TRBJ1-5, with D maybe TRBD1 (6 bases). CDR1 and CDR2 (germline): MNHEY, SVGAGI. Trimming took 5 bases from V and 1 from J, leaving 12 bases between them. This CDR3 is built from 15 residues. CDR3 sequence reads: CASSLDRNSNQPQHF. CDR3 sequence (DNA): TGTGCCAGCAGTCTAGACAGGAACAGCAATCAGCCCCAGCATTTT.

The V and J genes are TRBV28 and TRBJ2-7; TRBD2 matches at 11 bases. The CDR3 runs to 18 residues. From germline, CDR1 is MDHEN and CDR2 SYDVKM. Unmatched junction bases numbered 11, after V lost 3 bases and J lost 1 base. The DNA for the CDR3 is TGTGCCAGCAGTTTTCCTAGCGGGAGGATCATTCAATCCTACGAGCAGTACTTC. Amino acid sequence: CASSFPSGRIIQSYEQYF.

J is TRBJ2-1 and V is TRBV5-1; 7 bases are shared with TRBD2. The CDR3 covers 19 residues. CDR1 and CDR2 (germline): SGHRS, YFSETQ. V lost 4 bases to trimming and J lost 1 base; unmatched junction nucleotides: 17. CDR3 in DNA: TGCGCCAGCAGCCCAGAGAAAATAATACTAGCGAGTTCCTACAATGAGCAGTTCTTC. Translation gives CASSPEKIILASSYNEQFF.

This clone appeared once. This chain uses TRBV5-1 with TRBJ2-3, with D possibly called TRBD1 or TRBD2 (5 bases each). The germline V gene has CDR1 SGHRS and CDR2 YFSETQ. Between the trimmed V and J ends, which lost 4 bases and 5 bases, there was a span of 17 bases. CDR3 length: 15 residues. The CDR3 sequence: CASSVLASRGDTQYF. CDR3 sequence (DNA): TGCGCCAGCAGCGTGCTAGCATCGAGGGGAGATACGCAGTATTTT.

The chain is built from TRBV3-1 (or the pseudogene TRBV3-2) and TRBJ1-3; possible D gene TRBD1, 5 bases. Germline-derived CDR1 and CDR2 are LGHDT and YNNKEL (reference sequence). The CDR3 is 12 amino acids. Trimming left V 3 bases short and J 10 bases short, with 10 bases between. CDR3 sequence (DNA): TGTGCCAGCAGCCACTCAGGGTTGACCATATATTTT. It codes for CASSHSGLTIYF.

The chain links TRBV14 to TRBJ1-2, with a weak D call TRBD1 (6 bases). Looked up from germline, CDR1 is SGHDN and CDR2 is FVKESK. The CDR3 length is 15 residues. V shed 4 bases and J shed 5 bases, with 17 bases lying between them. DNA for the CDR3: TGTGCCAGCAGCCCGTACGACAGGTTGTTATATGGCTACACCTTC. Its translation: CASSPYDRLLYGYTF. Based on the CDR3 plus reference TRBV14 and TRBJ1-2, the full variable domain is EAGVTQFPSHSVIEKGQTVTLRCDPISGHDNLYWYRRVMGKEIKFLLHFVKESKQDESGMPNNRFLAERTGGTYSTLKVQPAELEDSGVYFCASSPYDRLLYGYTFGSGTRLTVV.

The chain recombines TRBV4-3 with TRBJ2-7; no firm D call. Germline loops: CDR1 LGHNA, CDR2 YSLEER. This CDR3 region has 16 residues. The V and J ends lost 0 bases and 3 bases respectively, with 15 bases between them. The DNA for the CDR3 is TGCGCCAGCAGCCAAGATGTCTCAGAAGATGGCTACGAGCAGTACTTC. Amino acid sequence: CASSQDVSEDGYEQYF.

This chain joins TRBV4-1 and TRBJ2-1; TRBD2 might be the D (6 bases). CDR3 size: 15 residues. Trimming removed 5 bases at V and 13 bases at J, with 24 bases between. CDR1 and CDR2 (germline): MGHRA, YSYEKL. DNA of the CDR3: TGCGCCAGCAGCTCCCCGATGGGCTCCAGGGAGGAACAGTTCTTC. This codes for CASSSPMGSREEQFF.

This sequence joins TRBV10-1 and TRBJ2-7; D unclear. The CDR3 consists of 15 residues. The V end was cut by 3 bases, the J end by 0 bases, with 12 bases between. Looked up from germline, CDR1 is WNHNN and CDR2 is SYGVQD (reference sequence). The CDR3, as DNA: TGCGCCAGCAGTGAAAACGGCCTTTCCTCCTACGAGCAGTACTTC. It yields the protein CASSENGLSSYEQYF.

The chain joins TRBV5-6 to TRBJ1-6; unclear D gene. Germline V gene lookup returns CDR1 SGHDT and CDR2 YYEEEE. V shed 0 bases and J shed 0 bases, with 7 bases lying between them. This CDR3 comprises 16 residues. The CDR3 region has the DNA TGTGCCAGCAGCTTGGGACCAAGCTCCTATAATTCACCCCTCCACTTT. Translating it yields CASSLGPSSYNSPLHF.

This clone has just one count. The CDR3 region has the DNA TGTGCCAGCAGCCTTGTTGAGGCCGATACGCAGTATTTT. Protein sequence: CASSLVEADTQYF. V gene TRBV6-2 or TRBV6-3 combines with J gene TRBJ2-3, with D unresolved. This CDR3 spans 13 amino acids. V lost 6 bases and J 6 bases, leaving 13 bases between the germline ends. Germline assignment: CDR1 MNHEY and CDR2 SVGEGT.

This rearrangement joins TRBV27 to TRBJ2-4; 8 bases align to TRBD1. The CDR3 extends over 14 amino acids. The junction had 8 bases not matched to a gene; V was cut back by 6 bases and J by 7 bases. Germline CDR1 and CDR2: MNHEY and SMNVEV (reference sequence). As DNA, the CDR3 is TGTGCCAGCAGAACCGGACAGGGATGGAACATTCAGTACTTC. It encodes CASRTGQGWNIQYF.

The J gene is TRBJ2-5, the V gene TRBV3-1 (or the pseudogene TRBV3-2), with TRBD2 identical over 8 bases. Germline CDR1 is LGHDT and CDR2 is YNNKEL (reference sequence). Trimming at V came to 4 bases and at J to 3 bases, leaving 10 bases not matched to a gene. This CDR3 contains 16 residues. Here the CDR3 DNA reads TGTGCCAGCAGCCGGGGGGCGGGGGGCACGAAAGAGACCCAGTACTTC. The encoded protein is CASSRGAGGTKETQYF.

The chain joins TRBV6-4 to TRBJ1-1, with a tentative D call TRBD1 (5 bases). Trimming stripped 3 bases from V and 1 base from J, with 9 bases between. The CDR3 spans 14 residues. Germline V gene data show CDR1 as MRHNA and CDR2 as SNTAGT. The CDR3 sequence is CASSEDTQNTEAFF. In DNA form, the CDR3 reads TGTGCCAGCAGTGAGGACACTCAGAACACTGAAGCTTTCTTT.

The chain uses TRBV28 and TRBJ1-1; 7 bases agree with TRBD1. Germline V lookup: CDR1 MDHEN, CDR2 SYDVKM. The J segment lost 2 bases and the V segment lost 3 bases, leaving 9 bases of the junction unmatched. This CDR3 region has 16 residues. In nucleotides, the CDR3 is TGTGCCAGCAGTTTCGTACCTAGACAGGGAAACACTGAAGCTTTCTTT. Its translation is CASSFVPRQGNTEAFF. The whole variable domain, remainder taken from reference TRBV28 and TRBJ1-1, is DVKVTQSSRYLVKRTGEKVFLECVQDMDHENMFWYRQDPGLGLRLIYFSYDVKMKEKGDIPEGYSVSREKKERFSLILESASTNQTSMYLCASSFVPRQGNTEAFFGQGTRLTVV.

This rearrangement joins TRBV28 to TRBJ1-1; no definite D call. From germline, CDR1 is MDHEN and CDR2 SYDVKM. There are 17 residues in the CDR3. V was clipped by 3 bases and J by 1 base, with 18 bases between them. The CDR3 spells CASSFPRVQEGNTEAFF. The CDR3 coding sequence is TGTGCCAGCAGTTTTCCCCGGGTCCAGGAGGGGAACACTGAAGCTTTCTTT.

This chain links TRBV2 with TRBJ2-6; D call uncertain. V shed 2 bases and J shed 0 bases, with 5 bases lying between them. The CDR3 totals 15 residues. Germline CDR1 SNHLY, CDR2 FYNNEI. This CDR3 reads CASSEWGSGANVLTF. The CDR3 DNA reads TGTGCCAGCAGTGAATGGGGCTCTGGGGCCAACGTCCTGACTTTC. Combining the CDR3 with reference TRBV2 and TRBJ2-6 gives the whole variable domain EPEVTQTPSHQVTQMGQEVILRCVPISNHLYFYWYRQILGQKVEFLVSFYNNEISEKSEIFDDQFSVERPDGSNFTLKIRSTKLEDSAMYFCASSEWGSGANVLTFGAGSRLTVL.

The chain has TRBV20-1 and TRBJ1-1; no firm D call. The CDR3 length is 8 residues. V lost 6 bases to trimming and J lost 8 bases, with 4 bases between them. Germline CDR1 DFQATT, CDR2 SNEGSKA (reference sequence). CDR3 region: CSAPEAFF. In DNA form, the CDR3 reads TGCAGTGCACCCGAAGCTTTCTTT.

V and J are TRBV19 and TRBJ2-1; 7 bases map to TRBD1. J was trimmed by 5 bases and V by 3 bases; bases with no gene match: 7. Germline assignment: CDR1 LNHDA and CDR2 SQIVND (reference sequence). This CDR3 contains 15 residues. CDR3 region: CASSIRDSLHNEQFF. Here the CDR3 DNA reads TGTGCCAGTAGTATCCGGGACAGTCTCCACAATGAGCAGTTCTTC.

The chain recombines TRBV28 with TRBJ2-3, with D unclear. V lost 5 bases, J lost 0 bases, and 3 bases lay in between. Germline lookup yields CDR1 MDHEN and CDR2 SYDVKM. CDR3 length: 12 residues. CDR3 residues: CASSDSTDTQYF. CDR3 in DNA: TGTGCCAGCAGTGACAGCACAGATACGCAGTATTTT. Full variable domain (remainder filled in from reference TRBV28 and TRBJ2-3): DVKVTQSSRYLVKRTGEKVFLECVQDMDHENMFWYRQDPGLGLRLIYFSYDVKMKEKGDIPEGYSVSREKKERFSLILESASTNQTSMYLCASSDSTDTQYFGPGTRLTVL.